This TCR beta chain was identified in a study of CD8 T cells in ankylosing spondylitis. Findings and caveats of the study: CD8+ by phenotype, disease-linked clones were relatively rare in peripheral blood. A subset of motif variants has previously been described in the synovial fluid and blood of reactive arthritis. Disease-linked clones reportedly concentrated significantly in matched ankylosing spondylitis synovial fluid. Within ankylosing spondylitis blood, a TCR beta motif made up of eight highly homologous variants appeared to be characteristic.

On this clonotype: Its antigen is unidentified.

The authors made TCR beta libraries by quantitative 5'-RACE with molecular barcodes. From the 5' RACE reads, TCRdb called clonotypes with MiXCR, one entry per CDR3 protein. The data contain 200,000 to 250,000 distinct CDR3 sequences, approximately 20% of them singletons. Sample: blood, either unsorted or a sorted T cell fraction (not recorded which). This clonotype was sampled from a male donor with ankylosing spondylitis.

CDR3 amino acids: CASSPSRDGSYEQYF. CDR3 bases: TGTGCCAGCAGCCCCTCCCGGGACGGCTCCTACGAGCAGTACTTC. The V gene is TRBV7-2, the J gene TRBJ2-7; D is possibly TRBD1 or TRBD2 (5 bases each). Germline V gene data show CDR1 as SGHTA and CDR2 as FQGNSA. V was cut by 5 bases and J by 0 bases, with 14 bases left in between. CDR3 length: 15 residues.